This T cell receptor beta chain appears in the sequencing data of a study of cytomegalovirus exposure and HLA in healthy donors. PCR amplification relied on 60 Vbeta primers (plus 13 Jbeta primers). Repertoires were generated with immunoSEQ multiplex PCR, while TCRdb's copy carries only in-frame clones and drops some. The sample contains 170,000 or so clones, about 80% of which appear only once. The CDR3 is made up of 16 amino acids. V gene TRBV21-1 combines with J gene TRBJ1-1; TRBD1, as called in the table, went unchecked against the DNA. TRBV21-1 is classified as a pseudogene. The sequence was obtained from a woman aged 45-65 years in good health and CMV-seropositive. Sequenced input: PBMCs. In DNA form, the CDR3 reads TGTGCCAGCACCCACCGGGACAGGAAAATGAACACTGAAGCTTTCTTT. It codes for CASTHRDRKMNTEAFF.